This T cell receptor (beta chain) was identified during a study of T cell changes during pregnancy in multiple sclerosis (dated by TCRdb to between 2017 and 2020). Regarding the complete study: The study looked at changes in the T cell repertoire across pregnancy in women with multiple sclerosis.

To note about this clone: Its antigen is unknown. Within one base of it there is no much larger clone, and no base qualities were kept.

The library was prepared using the immunoSEQ multiplex PCR assay. The immuneACCESS repertoire file appears here via TCRdb, limited to in-frame rearrangements. These files lack a portion of the clones; in checked studies, under half of the deficit traces to unresolved V genes, and the cause of the others is not known. This sample has about 73,000 clones in its table, and around nine tenths of those were observed once. The ten largest account for 2% to 2.5% of the sample. Reading from cysteine to phenylalanine, the CDR3 counts 15 amino acids. The only DNA kept is the CDR3, 45 bases in frame from the first base. V is shortened by 7 bases, J by 6 bases, and the region joining them spans 20 bases. CDR1 is given as SNHLY and CDR2 as FYNNEI, both from the germline V gene.

Material: peripheral blood, obtained in the second trimester of pregnancy. The chain uses TRBV2 and TRBJ2-3, with no confident D gene call. The clonotype was recovered from a female donor in good health, enrolled as a control in a pregnancy study. The encoded CDR3 is CASMRPIVATDTQYF. Read as DNA, the sequence is TGTGCCAGCATGAGGCCCATAGTAGCCACGGATACGCAGTATTTT.